A selection of T cell receptor beta chains follows, all from one sample in a study of Graves' ophthalmopathy and Graves' hyperthyroidism. TCRdb analysed the multiplex PCR reads with MiXCR anew, one entry per CDR3 protein. The sample lists 40,000 to 50,000 distinct CDR3 sequences, approximately 52% occurring once. Material for sequencing was peripheral blood. These receptors were taken from an adult man with Graves' ophthalmopathy. Each CDR3 is given with its conserved first and last residue.

TRBV20-1 CSAGAKRTGQETQYF
TRBV19 CASSKVGAPEKLFF
TRBV4-3 CASSQEILEYNEQFF
TRBV5-1 CASSPSGGFDYGYTF
TRBV9 CASSAGGRHLTDTQYF
TRBV6-1 CASSGGTVYGYTF
TRBV19 CASSLSAPGQGSEKLFF
TRBV9 CASSVQPHDSYEQYF
TRBV7-2 CASSIFQGGNQPRHF
TRBV28 CASSFSSGTGRREQYF
TRBV7-2 CASGTEETYNEQFF
TRBV2 CAAKDAKNIQYF
TRBV24-1 CATPSGQETQYF
TRBV9 CANSVDPGACNEQFF
TRBV15 CATSRARRSSSTDTQYF
TRBV5-1 CASSPQGTYEQYF
TRBV11-2 CASSLSRGLTSEKLFF
TRBV20-1 CSANTGTGADTQYF
TRBV6-1 CASRVHDGTGFYEQYF
TRBV7-9 CASSPGTSAADDTQYF